The clone carrying this TCR beta chain was seen ten or more times. The antigen is undetermined. The source of the sample is a study of neurological immune-mediated disorders. Study overall: The 35 or so multiple sclerosis patients comprised some 30 relapsing-remitting and 3 secondary progressive cases. General study findings and limits: The absence of any CDR3 amino acid sequence shared by expanded clones across subjects suggests that repertoires were private in all groups. There was no association between the multiple sclerosis repertoire cluster and any clinical or MRI feature.

TCRdb analysed the 5' RACE reads with MiXCR anew, one entry per CDR3 protein. The sample lists about 65,000 distinct CDR3 sequences, approximately 4.1% occurring once. V shed 5 bases and J shed 1 base, with 9 bases lying between them. Germline CDR1 reads SGHRS; CDR2 reads YFSETQ. The CDR3 is made up of 13 amino acids. The V and J genes are TRBV5-1 and TRBJ2-5; weak D call: TRBD1 (6 bases). The receptor was isolated from a man aged 50-60 years with multiple sclerosis. Sequenced sample: PBMCs. CDR3 bases: TGCGCCAGCAGAGAACAGGGCCAAGAGACCCAGTACTTC. Protein product: CASREQGQETQYF.